This T cell receptor (beta chain) was retrieved from a study of tumor-infiltrating lymphocytes in localized non-small cell lung cancer. Study-level information: Several tumor histologies, both smoking statuses, and some post-neoadjuvant chemotherapy samples were included. Study observations and caveats: Higher tumor T cell infiltration than in uninvolved lung was supported by TCRbeta sequencing. TCR sequencing covered a subset of patients with enough tissue. Different pieces of the same tissue went to different assays, confounding technical variation with intratumor heterogeneity.

This clone turned up a few times. The antigen remains unidentified. Sequenced by immunoSEQ multiplex PCR; TCRdb stores in-frame clones only, minus some. This table has approximately 9,500 clones, about 75% appearing once. With 5 bases removed from V and 4 bases from J, the gap between germline ends came to 15 bases. CDR1 is MNHEY and CDR2 is SVGAGI in the germline V gene. CDR3 length equals 15 residues. Specimen: uninvolved lung tissue not adjacent to the tumor. The J gene is TRBJ1-5, the V gene TRBV6-5; maybe TRBD1 (6 bases). The origin of this receptor is a human donor with non-small cell lung cancer. This chain's CDR3 is CASSRKQGPNQPQHF. CDR3 nucleotide sequence: TGTGCCAGCAGTCGCAAACAGGGCCCAAATCAGCCCCAGCATTTT.